A single T cell receptor beta chain is shown here with its context. PCR involved 60 Vbeta and 13 Jbeta primers. Study processing details: In a later analysis, of some 80 million unique beta chains, approximately 10 million appeared in at least two donors. The method was immunoSEQ multiplex PCR; TCRdb's version includes in-frame clones alone and lacks a portion of them. That table supplies the V and J calls and clone size; D and trimming were determined from the DNA. Here the sample table reports roughly 42,000 clones. This specimen belongs to a study of cytomegalovirus exposure and HLA in healthy donors. The receptor was isolated from a man aged 25-45 years in good health and CMV-seronegative. The sample consisted of PBMCs.

The CDR3 coding sequence is TGTGCCAGCAGCAATCCGGGGATGGATTATGGCTACACCTTC. This encodes CASSNPGMDYGYTF. This chain uses TRBV2 with TRBJ1-2; no reliable D call. Germline assignment: CDR1 SNHLY and CDR2 FYNNEI. The CDR3 has 14 residues. V lost 6 bases and J 5 bases, leaving 16 bases between the germline ends. Drawing the rest from reference TRBV2 and TRBJ1-2, the complete variable domain is EPEVTQTPSHQVTQMGQEVILRCVPISNHLYFYWYRQILGQKVEFLVSFYNNEISEKSEIFDDQFSVERPDGSNFTLKIRSTKLEDSAMYFCASSNPGMDYGYTFGSGTRLTVV.